The present T cell receptor beta chain was sequenced within a study of tumor-infiltrating lymphocytes in glioblastoma multiforme. TCRB libraries came from RNA via three nested multiplex PCR rounds. TCRB-specific cDNA synthesis used 0.4 to 0.55 ug of total RNA. Each CDR3 protein gets one entry after TCRdb re-called the multiplex PCR reads with MiXCR. Of 10,000 or so distinct CDR3 sequences listed, more than 70% were seen once; the top ten hold approximately 36%. This clonotype was seen only once. Its antigen is as yet unknown. Per the germline V gene, CDR1 is SEHNR and CDR2 is FQNEAQ (reference sequence). The CDR3 length is 13 residues. V lost 9 bases and J 7 bases, leaving 16 bases between the germline ends. Study-level results: T cells were not sorted into functional subsets.

The clonotype was recovered from a male donor with glioblastoma. The sample comprised brain tumor tissue. The V call is TRBV7-9, the J call TRBJ1-5; D uncertain. CDR3 residues: CASSLGSQQPQHF. In DNA form, the CDR3 reads TGTGCCAGTAGCCTGGGCAGCCAGCAGCCCCAGCATTTT.